This T cell receptor (beta chain) emerged from a study of blood T cell repertoires in COVID-19 (dated by TCRdb to 2018 to 2020). In terms of the full investigation: Samples from collaborators originated in the United States, Italy and Spain and spanned both the acute and convalescent phases of COVID-19. The material from the prospective study consisted of cDNA or gDNA derived from T cells, B-cell-depleted T cells, or PBMCs. The dataset comprised deeply sampled blood TCRbeta repertoires from subjects exposed to, actively infected with, or recovered from COVID-19. The repertoires were made available in a free public database intended to serve as a resource for research on the immune response to SARS-CoV-2. The samples were drawn from two sources: the first 160 participants of the ongoing ImmuneRACE study, and some 1,300 subjects contributed by 6 global collaborators. Nearly every sample came with metadata listing a de-identified subject ID, COVID-19 status, age in years and sex. HLA class I and class II types, where available, came from metadata supplied by the sample provider rather than from assay-based typing.

The immunoSEQ Assay, a bias-controlled multiplex PCR, was used to amplify TCRbeta CDR3 regions from genomic DNA. As for the authors' bioinformatics: Within the assay, amplification of reference gene primers was used to estimate how many nucleated cells each sample contained. Sequence reads were collapsed and filtered to measure the absolute abundance of every unique TCRbeta CDR3 rearrangement. For each sample, productive Simpson clonality was calculated as the square root of Simpson's diversity index over productive rearrangements. The table comes from immuneACCESS by way of TCRdb, which keeps in-frame sequences with V and J called. Part of the clones is missing from these tables; in studies checked, under half for an unresolved V gene and the rest for unknown reasons. The V and J calls and clone size are taken from that table; D and trimming were inferred from the DNA. The sample table contains under 150,000 clones; only one count was recorded for almost 85% of them. The ten largest clones represent roughly 13% of the sample.

With regard to this clone: There is no known antigen for this receptor. Base quality data are lacking; no much larger clone is found one base away.

V is shortened by 0 bases, J by 7 bases, and the region joining them spans 16 bases. The CDR3 spans 16 residues, from the cysteine through the phenylalanine. The only DNA kept is the CDR3, 48 bases in frame from the first base. Sequences LGHNA (CDR1) and YNFKEQ (CDR2) are obtained from the germline V gene. The collaborating institutions used their own protocols to collect whole blood in K2EDTA tubes. For TCRbeta analysis, collaborators shipped samples in one of three forms: frozen whole blood, isolated PBMCs, or DNA extracted from either of those sample types. The full study reports these points: The quantity of clinical and demographic metadata differed by source and by participant and was supplied without curation.

This receptor was taken from a human donor in a cohort sampled during active COVID-19. Sequencing input: peripheral blood. This receptor chain uses TRBV4-2 and TRBJ1-5; the D region possibly corresponds to TRBD1 (6 bases align). The CDR3 has the sequence CASSQDLNRDEQPQHF. At the DNA level, the sequence is TGTGCCAGCAGCCAAGATCTAAACAGGGACGAACAGCCCCAGCATTTT.